A single sample is the source of the 3 T cell receptor beta chains below, sequenced in a study of T cells in localized non-small cell lung cancer. TCRdb's copy holds only in-frame clones and misses some; the assay was immunoSEQ multiplex PCR. The sample consists of tens of thousands of clones, approximately 84% of them appearing once. This specimen consisted of peripheral blood, obtained before any cancer treatment. These receptors were taken from a female donor at least 60 years old with stage I lung adenocarcinoma.

The V call is TRBV25-1, the J call TRBJ2-7, with 9 bases aligning to TRBD1. Germline V gene sequence: CDR1 MGHDK, CDR2 SYGVNS. The CDR3 contains 12 residues. DNA for the CDR3: TGTGCTTCTACGGGGACAGGGAAAGAGCAGTACTTC. Amino acids: CASTGTGKEQYF.

The chain carries TRBV19 and TRBJ1-5; no clear D gene. From germline, CDR1 is LNHDA and CDR2 SQIVND (reference sequence). This CDR3 comprises 13 residues. V was cut by 6 bases and J by 0 bases, with 6 bases left in between. The CDR3 nucleotides read TGTGCCAGTAGAAGGAATAGCAATCAGCCCCAGCATTTT. Translated, it gives CASRRNSNQPQHF.

This clone was detected a few times. The V call is TRBV7-3, the J call TRBJ2-1; 7 nucleotides agree with TRBD2. From germline, CDR1 is SGHTA and CDR2 FQGTGA. The trim removed 5 bases at V and 2 bases at J, leaving 21 bases unmatched. The CDR3 runs to 20 residues. CDR3 residues: CASSLNKLATLVGAYNEQFF. The CDR3 DNA reads as TGTGCCAGCAGCCTAAACAAACTAGCGACCCTGGTTGGGGCCTACAATGAGCAGTTCTTC.